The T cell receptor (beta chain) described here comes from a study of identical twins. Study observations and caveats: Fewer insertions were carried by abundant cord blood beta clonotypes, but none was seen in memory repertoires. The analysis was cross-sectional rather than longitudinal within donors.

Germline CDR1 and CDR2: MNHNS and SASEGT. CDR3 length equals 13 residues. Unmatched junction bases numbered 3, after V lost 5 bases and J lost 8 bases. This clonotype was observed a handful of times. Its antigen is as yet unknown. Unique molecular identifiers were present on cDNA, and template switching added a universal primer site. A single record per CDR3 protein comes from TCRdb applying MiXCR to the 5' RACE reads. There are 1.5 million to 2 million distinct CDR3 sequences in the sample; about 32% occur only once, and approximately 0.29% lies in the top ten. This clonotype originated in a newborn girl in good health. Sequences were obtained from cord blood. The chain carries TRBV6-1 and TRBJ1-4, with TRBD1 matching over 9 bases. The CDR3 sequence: CASSRTGEEKLFF. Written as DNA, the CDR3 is TGTGCCAGCAGTCGGACAGGGGAGGAAAAACTGTTTTTT.